The 14 T cell receptor beta chains below come from one sample, sequenced in a study of blood T cell repertoires in COVID-19. Sequenced by immunoSEQ multiplex PCR; TCRdb stores in-frame clones only, minus some. Of around 370,000 clones listed, more than 75% are singletons. Sequenced material: peripheral blood. These receptors originate from a woman between 18 and 30 years old who had recovered from COVID-19.

The gene calls are TRBV11-3 and TRBJ2-1; a possible D gene is TRBD2 (6 bases). This CDR3 has 14 amino acids. V was clipped by 1 base and J by 6 bases, with 10 bases between them. The germline V gene has CDR1 SGHNT and CDR2 YENEEA. Written as DNA, the CDR3 is TGTGCCAGCAGCTTAGGGCGGGAATTCAATGAGCAGTTCTTC. This encodes CASSLGREFNEQFF.

This sequence joins TRBV11-3 and TRBJ2-4; TRBD2 might be the D (5 bases). The V end was cut by 2 bases, the J end by 8 bases, with 13 bases between. Germline loops: CDR1 SGHNT, CDR2 YENEEA. The CDR3 has 14 residues. The CDR3 region is CASSLRTLQDIQYF. CDR3 in DNA: TGTGCCAGCAGCTTACGGACTCTTCAGGACATTCAGTACTTC.

The chain joins TRBV29-1 to TRBJ2-2; tentative D call: TRBD2 (5 bases). Between the trimmed V and J ends, which lost 2 bases and 2 bases, there was a span of 12 bases. Germline V gene data show CDR1 as SQVTM and CDR2 as ANQGSEA. This CDR3 has 15 amino acids. CDR3 in DNA: TGCAGCGTTGAAAAGGCTGGACTCAACACCGGGGAGCTGTTTTTT. This codes for CSVEKAGLNTGELFF.

This clone was recorded only once. This chain links TRBV6-5 with TRBJ2-7, with no clear D. CDR1 is MNHEY and CDR2 is SVGAGI in the germline V gene. Trimming left V 4 bases short and J 2 bases short, with 18 bases between. CDR3 length equals 16 residues. The CDR3 bases are TGTGCCAGCAGTTCCCTCACTGGTGGGCCGACCTACGAGCAGTACGTC. It yields the protein CASSSLTGGPTYEQYV.

A note on this clone: The junction departs from the called germline gene at one end, perhaps through a read error. The chain has TRBV19 and TRBJ1-2; D might be TRBD1 (5 bases). The CDR3 covers 14 residues. Germline V gives CDR1 LNHDA, CDR2 SQIVND (reference sequence). CDR3 bases: TGTGCCAGTAATATAGCGGGGGCTAACTATGGCTACACCTTC. Translating gives CASNIAGANYGYTF.

V usage is TRBV19 and J usage is TRBJ2-1, with TRBD2 matching 11 bases. V shed 2 bases, J shed 4 bases, and the junction held 1 base outside the gene matches. CDR1 is LNHDA, CDR2 SQIVND, per germline (reference sequence). This CDR3 has 15 amino acids. The chain's CDR3 is CASSIRLAGYNEQFF. The CDR3 DNA reads as TGTGCCAGTAGTATAAGACTAGCGGGGTACAATGAGCAGTTCTTC.

The chain joins TRBV6-5 to TRBJ2-3; perhaps TRBD2 as D (5 bases). Germline CDR1 and CDR2: MNHEY and SVGAGI. The CDR3 contains 13 residues. V gave up 6 bases and J gave up 3 bases, with 10 bases separating them. CDR3 bases: TGTGCCAGCAGCCGATCGGGGACAGATACGCAGTATTTT. Its protein product is CASSRSGTDTQYF.

The chain joins TRBV5-1 to TRBJ1-1, with D perhaps TRBD1 (6 bases). V gave up 0 bases and J gave up 5 bases, with 11 bases separating them. CDR3 length: 14 residues. Germline CDR1 reads SGHRS; CDR2 reads YFSETQ. CDR3 sequence: CASSLVGGATEAFF. The CDR3 DNA sequence: TGCGCCAGCAGCTTGGTAGGGGGAGCTACTGAAGCTTTCTTT.

The rearrangement joins TRBV24-1 to TRBJ2-2, with D maybe TRBD2 (6 bases). The CDR3 length is 15 residues. CDR1 is KGHDR and CDR2 is SFDVKD in the germline V gene. V lost 4 bases, J lost 0 bases, and 8 bases lay in between. DNA for the CDR3: TGTGCCACCAGTGACGGGGGTACGAACACCGGGGAGCTGTTTTTT. Protein sequence: CATSDGGTNTGELFF.

CDR3 nucleotides: TGTGCCAGCAGCCCGGAGGGGGGGAGGGAGACCCAGTACTTC. It translates to CASSPEGGRETQYF. The V call is TRBV6-5, the J call TRBJ2-5; tentative D call: TRBD2 (7 bases). Trimming cost V 6 bases and J 5 bases, with 16 bases left between them. Germline CDR1 is MNHEY and CDR2 is SVGAGI. The CDR3 length is 14 residues.

The chain carries TRBV5-1 and TRBJ2-1, with 11 bases aligning to TRBD2. The CDR3 consists of 16 residues. Germline lookup yields CDR1 SGHRS and CDR2 YFSETQ. Trimming removed 3 bases from V and 2 bases from J; junction bases left unmatched: 4. The CDR3 sequence: CASSSGLAVPYNEQFF. The CDR3 nucleotides are TGCGCCAGCAGCTCGGGACTAGCGGTCCCCTACAATGAGCAGTTCTTC.

V is TRBV9 and J is TRBJ2-3; TRBD2 might be the D (6 bases). The CDR3 runs to 16 residues. Germline V gene sequence: CDR1 SGDLS, CDR2 YYNGEE. Between the trimmed V and J ends, which lost 0 bases and 3 bases, there was a span of 14 bases. The CDR3 protein is CASSVGPGGQTDTQYF. The CDR3 region has the DNA TGTGCCAGCAGCGTAGGCCCAGGAGGGCAAACAGATACGCAGTATTTT.

This clone was seen more than once but under ten times. The V and J genes are TRBV9 and TRBJ1-5; 10 bases are a match to TRBD1. This CDR3 comprises 16 residues. Unmatched junction bases numbered 4, after V lost 3 bases and J lost 1 base. Germline V lookup: CDR1 SGDLS, CDR2 YYNGEE. The CDR3 here is CASSETGGASNQPQHF. The CDR3 DNA reads as TGTGCCAGCAGCGAGACAGGGGGCGCGAGCAATCAGCCCCAGCATTTT. Full variable domain (missing parts from reference TRBV9 and TRBJ1-5): DSGVTQTPKHLITATGQRVTLRCSPRSGDLSVYWYQQSLDQGLQFLIQYYNGEERAKGNILERFSAQQFPDLHSELNLSSLELGDSALYFCASSETGGASNQPQHFGDGTRLSIL.

The chain recombines TRBV19 with TRBJ1-5, with D hard to call. Trimming shortened V by 5 bases and J by 0 bases, and 11 bases separated the two germline ends. CDR1 and CDR2 (germline): LNHDA, SQIVND (reference sequence). The CDR3 spans 15 residues. The CDR3 bases are TGTGCCAGTAGTTCCTGGAGAGATAGCAATCAGCCCCAGCATTTT. It is translated as CASSSWRDSNQPQHF.